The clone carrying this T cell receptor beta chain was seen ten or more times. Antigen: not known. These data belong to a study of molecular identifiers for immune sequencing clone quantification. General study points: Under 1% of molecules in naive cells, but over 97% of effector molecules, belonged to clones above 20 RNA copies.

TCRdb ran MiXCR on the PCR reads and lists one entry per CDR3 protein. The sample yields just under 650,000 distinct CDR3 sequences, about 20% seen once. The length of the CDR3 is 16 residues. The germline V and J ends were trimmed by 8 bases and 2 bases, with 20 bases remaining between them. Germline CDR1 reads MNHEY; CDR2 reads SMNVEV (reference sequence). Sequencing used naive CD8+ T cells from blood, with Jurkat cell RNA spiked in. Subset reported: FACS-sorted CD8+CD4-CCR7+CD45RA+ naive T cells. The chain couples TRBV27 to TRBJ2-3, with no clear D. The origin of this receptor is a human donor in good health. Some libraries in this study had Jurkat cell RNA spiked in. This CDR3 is CASRSYGRLFTDTQYF. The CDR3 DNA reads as TGTGCCAGCCGCTCGTACGGCAGGTTGTTCACAGATACGCAGTATTTT.